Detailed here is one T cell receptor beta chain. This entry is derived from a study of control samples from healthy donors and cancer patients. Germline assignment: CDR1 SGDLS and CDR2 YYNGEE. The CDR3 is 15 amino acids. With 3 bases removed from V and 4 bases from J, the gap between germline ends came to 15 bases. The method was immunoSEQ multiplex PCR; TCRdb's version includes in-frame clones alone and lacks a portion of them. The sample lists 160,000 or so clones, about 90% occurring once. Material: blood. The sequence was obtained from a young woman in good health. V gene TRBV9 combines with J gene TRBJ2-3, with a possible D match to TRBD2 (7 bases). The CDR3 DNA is TGTGCCAGCAGCGATGAGCGGGACATCGCAGATACGCAGTATTTT. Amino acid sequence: CASSDERDIADTQYF.